The 5 T cell receptor beta chains below all came from one sample that was sequenced in a study of T cell changes during pregnancy in multiple sclerosis. The protocol was immunoSEQ multiplex PCR, while the TCRdb copy is restricted to in-frame clones and leaves out a portion. The data show fewer than 80,000 clones, with approximately 88% seen just once and about 0.9% held by the top ten. Sequencing used peripheral blood, obtained in the first trimester of pregnancy. These receptors were obtained from a female donor in good health, enrolled as a control in a pregnancy study.

The chain carries TRBV5-1 and TRBJ2-1; 7 bases agree with TRBD2. From germline, CDR1 is SGHRS and CDR2 YFSETQ. The CDR3 totals 14 residues. Trimming at V came to 0 bases and at J to 5 bases, leaving 2 bases not matched to a gene. CDR3 DNA sequence: TGCGCCAGCAGCTTGGGGACTAGTAACAATGAGCAGTTCTTC. It codes for CASSLGTSNNEQFF.

V usage is TRBV27 and J usage is TRBJ1-1; D unclear. Looked up from germline, CDR1 is MNHEY and CDR2 is SMNVEV (reference sequence). CDR3 length equals 14 residues. V was pared by 8 bases and J by 2 bases, with 15 bases between. Here the CDR3 DNA reads TGTGCCAGCGGAATACGACGGGGAAACACTGAAGCTTTCTTT. It codes for CASGIRRGNTEAFF.

The chain uses TRBV7-2 and TRBJ2-5; 8 nucleotides align to TRBD1. CDR3 size: 13 residues. CDR1 is SGHTA, CDR2 FQGNSA, per germline. Trimming removed 5 bases from V and 8 bases from J; junction bases left unmatched: 7. CDR3 DNA: TGTGCCAGCAGCCGAGACAGGGGTTACACCCAGTACTTC. Its translation is CASSRDRGYTQYF. The full variable domain, with the rest looked up from reference TRBV7-2 and TRBJ2-5, is GAGVSQSPSNKVTEKGKDVELRCDPISGHTALYWYRQSLGQGLEFLIYFQGNSAPDKSGLPSDRFSAERTGGSVSTLTIQRTQQEDSAVYLCASSRDRGYTQYFGPGTRLLVL.

The CDR3 DNA reads TGCGCCAGCAGCTTGGACAGGGCCGCAGATACGCAGTATTTT. Translated: CASSLDRAADTQYF. V gene TRBV5-1 combines with J gene TRBJ2-3; D possibly corresponds to TRBD1 (6 bases). The CDR3 is 14 residues long. Trimming stripped 0 bases from V and 4 bases from J, with 9 bases between. Germline CDR1 reads SGHRS; CDR2 reads YFSETQ.

The CDR3 here is CASSVGTPPNTEAFF. In nucleotides, the CDR3 is TGTGCCAGCAGCGTTGGGACACCTCCTAACACTGAAGCTTTCTTT. The rearrangement joins TRBV7-2 to TRBJ1-1; D might be TRBD1 (6 bases). Germline V gene data show CDR1 as SGHTA and CDR2 as FQGNSA. V was shortened by 5 bases and J by 2 bases, with 15 bases between the two germline ends. The length of the CDR3 is 15 residues. Filled out from reference TRBV7-2 and TRBJ1-1, the complete variable domain reads GAGVSQSPSNKVTEKGKDVELRCDPISGHTALYWYRQSLGQGLEFLIYFQGNSAPDKSGLPSDRFSAERTGGSVSTLTIQRTQQEDSAVYLCASSVGTPPNTEAFFGQGTRLTVV.